These 13 T cell receptor beta chains came from one sample sequenced in a study of T cells in women clearing cervical HPV infection. This table comes from immunoSEQ multiplex PCR, and its TCRdb copy is limited to in-frame clones, with some not included. The table lists tens of thousands of clones, with 7.5% to 9.5% in the top ten. Sequencing was carried out using blood buffy coat. The receptors shown here come from a woman between 18 and 70 years old with a cervical HPV16 infection that either progressed to CIN3+ or cleared (not recorded which).

Comment on this clone: From the germline J gene comes the end of the CDR3, since the read stops 3 residues before it. The chain has TRBV7-3 and TRBJ2-3; maybe TRBD1 (5 bases). Trimming took off 2 bases at V and 1 base at J, with 13 bases between the two ends. In germline, CDR1 is SGHTA, CDR2 FQGTGA. The CDR3 is 16 amino acids. The covered CDR3 bases are TGTGCCAGCAGCTTAGATGGGGCCCTCGGCACAGATACG. Residues: CASSLDGALGTDT. The entire CDR3 is CASSLDGALGTDTQYF.

Concerning this clone itself: The read finishes 3 residues shy of the CDR3 end, and the germline J gene is used to complete it. The chain joins TRBV7-3 to TRBJ2-7, with TRBD1 identical over 10 bases. This CDR3 is 17 amino acids long. The germline CDR1 and CDR2 sequences are SGHTA and FQGTGA. Trimming at V came to 11 bases and at J to 0 bases, leaving 16 bases not matched to a gene. Incomplete CDR3 DNA: TGTGCCCTATCCACCTCGGGACAGGGGTCTAGCTCCTACGAG. Its protein is CALSTSGQGSSSYE. In full, the CDR3 reads CALSTSGQGSSSYEQYF.

Remarks on this clone: The read is 3 residues too short to cover the CDR3 end, so that end is filled in from the germline J gene. The gene calls are TRBV11-2 and TRBJ2-7, with TRBD2 as a possible D gene (6 bases). The germline V gene has CDR1 SGHAT and CDR2 FQNNGV. The V gene lost 0 bases and the J gene lost 5 bases, with 8 bases spanning the gap. The CDR3 length is 13 residues. CDR3 sequence reads: CASSLEPGDEQYF. The DNA read from the CDR3 is TGTGCCAGCAGCTTAGAACCGGGGGACGAG.

This clone registers medium-sized by frequency. The CDR3 is cut off 3 residues early in the read; its end comes from the germline J gene. This sequence joins TRBV6-4 and TRBJ2-3, with a weak D call TRBD1 (6 bases). The germline V gene encodes CDR1 MRHNA and CDR2 SNTAGT. The CDR3 spans 13 residues. Trimming removed 9 bases from V and 2 bases from J, with 12 bases in between. The CDR3 DNA, read in part, is TGTGCCAGAAGACAGGACCCCACAGATACG. Translated: CARRQDPTDT. The entire CDR3 protein reads CARRQDPTDTQYF.

Concerning this clone itself: The read terminates 3 residues ahead of where the CDR3 ends, so the germline J gene completes it. The chain employs TRBV20-1 and TRBJ2-7; 10 nucleotides align to TRBD1. Germline V gene sequence: CDR1 DFQATT, CDR2 SNEGSKA (reference sequence). The CDR3 covers 15 residues. V was clipped by 0 bases and J by 6 bases; unmatched bases: 8. This CDR3 reads CSARDETTGGAEQYF. The CDR3 bases that were read are TGCAGTGCTAGAGATGAGACGACAGGGGGCGCCGAG.

With respect to this clone: The CDR3 end falls 3 residues outside the read, so it is completed with the germline J gene. The rearrangement links TRBV7-9 to TRBJ2-7; 7 nucleotides agree with TRBD1. CDR3 length: 15 residues. Germline loops: CDR1 SEHNR, CDR2 FQNEAQ (reference sequence). V was clipped by 5 bases and J by 3 bases; unmatched bases: 10. The DNA read from the CDR3 is TGTGCCAGCAGCCCACAGGGGAGCAGCCGCTACGAG. Protein sequence: CASSPQGSSRYE. The complete CDR3 sequence is CASSPQGSSRYEQYF. Full variable domain (rest looked up from reference TRBV7-9 and TRBJ2-7): DTGVSQNPRHKITKRGQNVTFRCDPISEHNRLYWYRQTLGQGPEFLTYFQNEAQLEKSRLLSDRFSAERPKGSFSTLEIQRTEQGDSAMYLCASSPQGSSRYEQYFGPGTRLTVT.

Turning to this clone: The observed sequence ends 3 residues before the CDR3 terminus, with the missing tail filled in from the germline J gene. This sequence joins TRBV7-6 and TRBJ2-1; 7 bases agree with TRBD2. The J segment lost 6 bases and the V segment lost 3 bases, leaving 11 bases of the junction unmatched. Per the germline V gene, CDR1 is SGHVS and CDR2 is FNYEAQ. This CDR3 comprises 16 residues. The DNA read from the CDR3 is TGTGCCAGCAGCTTGCGGGGAGGGGCAGGCGCCAATGAG. Translated, it gives CASSLRGGAGANE. The full CDR3 reads CASSLRGGAGANEQFF.

A remark on this clone: The CDR3 end lies 3 residues beyond the end of the read and is filled in from the germline J gene. The rearrangement joins TRBV5-1 to TRBJ2-3; possible D gene TRBD1, 6 bases. Germline CDR1 SGHRS, CDR2 YFSETQ. The V and J ends lost 2 bases and 4 bases respectively, with 14 bases between them. This CDR3 region has 15 residues. The sequenced part of the CDR3 DNA is TGCGCCAGCAGCTTTCGGACAGAAGGTCCAGATACG. It codes for CASSFRTEGPDT. The whole CDR3 sequence is CASSFRTEGPDTQYF.

Concerning this clone itself: Read data end 3 residues before the CDR3 end; the end is taken from the germline J gene. The rearrangement joins TRBV14 to TRBJ1-1; perhaps TRBD1 as D (6 bases). V was clipped by 4 bases and J by 2 bases, with 11 bases between them. Germline loops: CDR1 SGHDN, CDR2 FVKESK. CDR3 size: 14 residues. The CDR3 bases that were read are TGTGCCAGCAGCCTTACAGGGAGCAACACTGAA. Residues: CASSLTGSNTE. The whole CDR3 is CASSLTGSNTEAFF. The full variable domain, its missing parts supplied by reference TRBV14 and TRBJ1-1, is EAGVTQFPSHSVIEKGQTVTLRCDPISGHDNLYWYRRVMGKEIKFLLHFVKESKQDESGMPNNRFLAERTGGTYSTLKVQPAELEDSGVYFCASSLTGSNTEAFFGQGTRLTVV.

As concerns this clone: The read is 3 residues too short to cover the CDR3 end, so that end is filled in from the germline J gene. V gene TRBV18 combines with J gene TRBJ2-7; maybe TRBD1 (5 bases). The V end lost 4 bases, the J end lost 4 bases, and 11 bases lay between the germline ends. Germline V gives CDR1 KGHSH, CDR2 LQKENI. There are 13 residues in the CDR3. The CDR3 here is CASSRIQGYEQYF. CDR3 DNA (partial): TGTGCCAGCTCACGAATCCAGGGATACGAG.

A remark on this clone: Coverage ceases 3 residues before the CDR3 finishes, and the germline J gene fills in the end. The rearrangement joins TRBV19 to TRBJ2-4; the D is unclear. Germline V gene data show CDR1 as LNHDA and CDR2 as SQIVND (reference sequence). The CDR3 runs to 14 residues. The CDR3 loop reads CASSTARRLGGQYF. The DNA read from the CDR3 is TGTGCCAGTAGTACCGCTAGGCGGTTAGGTGGT. The full variable domain, in which reference TRBV19 and TRBJ2-4 provide the parts outside the CDR3, is DGGITQSPKYLFRKEGQNVTLSCEQNLNHDAMYWYRQDPGQGLRLIYYSQIVNDFQKGDIAEGYSVSREKKESFPLTVTSAQKNPTAFYLCASSTARRLGGQYFGAGTRLSVL.

Points on this clone: The observed sequence ends 3 residues before the CDR3 terminus, with the missing tail filled in from the germline J gene. This rearrangement joins TRBV29-1 to TRBJ2-5; a weak D match, TRBD1 (6 bases). V was pared by 2 bases and J by 0 bases, with 10 bases between. The CDR3 runs to 14 residues. Germline V gene data show CDR1 as SQVTM and CDR2 as ANQGSEA. The CDR3 protein is CSVERTEYQETQYF. CDR3 bases read: TGCAGCGTTGAAAGGACAGAGTACCAAGAGACC.

As regards this clone: The read gets to within 3 residues of the CDR3 end, and the germline J gene fills in the rest. The chain combines TRBV3-1 (or the pseudogene TRBV3-2) with TRBJ1-1, with D tentatively TRBD1 (5 bases). Trimming removed 1 base from V and 3 bases from J, with 9 bases in between. Germline V gives CDR1 LGHDT, CDR2 YNNKEL (reference sequence). This CDR3 has 14 residues. CDR3 DNA (partial): TGTGCCAGCAGCCAAGCGGCGGGGGACACTGAA. It specifies CASSQAAGDTE. The full CDR3 protein reads CASSQAAGDTEAFF.